A selection of T cell receptor beta chains follows, all from one sample in a study of T cells expressing NK-cell markers. Reprocessing the 5' RACE reads, TCRdb reports a single entry for every CDR3 protein and omits DNA. Its table records 550,000 or so distinct CDR3 sequences. Sequencing was carried out using blood T cells: a sorted CD56 or NKG2C T cell subset, CD4+ or CD8+ T cells, or bulk PBMC T cells (not recorded which). The receptors originated from a man aged 18 to 29 in good health. Both conserved end residues are part of each CDR3.

v_gene,j_gene,CDR3aa
TRBV6-4,TRBJ2-1,CASSDTVQGPYDEQFF
TRBV5-1,TRBJ2-7,CASSGPSGGEQYF
TRBV30,TRBJ2-1,CAWSARVGEQFF
TRBV20-1,TRBJ2-6,CSAHSGLGSGANVLTF
TRBV7-9,TRBJ2-3,CASSSPDGVTDTQYF
TRBV5-1,TRBJ2-1,CASSLASSFEQFF
TRBV18,TRBJ2-2,CASSTKVSVPSMFF
TRBV5-6,TRBJ2-1,CASSLEFRDTWENEQFF
TRBV29-1,TRBJ1-6,CSVRREGANSPLHF
TRBV29-1,TRBJ2-6,CSVEDPPGQSSGANVLTF
TRBV4-1,TRBJ2-1,CASRGTGLSEQFF
TRBV7-6,TRBJ2-2,CASSLLGPDTGELFF
TRBV20-1,TRBJ2-6,CSAQLPGANVLTF
TRBV7-2,TRBJ1-3,CASSLAWGMENTIYF
TRBV5-1,TRBJ2-1,CASSLAGLAGGPRHEQFF
TRBV7-8,TRBJ2-1,CASERAFVGNEQFF
TRBV5-1,TRBJ2-3,CASSLTAGFSTDTQYF
TRBV25-1,TRBJ1-2,CASRGGQGYGYTF
TRBV12-3/TRBV12-4,TRBJ2-5,CASSPKRGETQYF
TRBV12-3/TRBV12-4,TRBJ2-4,CASRRNGLAKNIQYF
TRBV7-2,TRBJ2-7,CASTYRVGSEQYF
TRBV10-3,TRBJ1-2,CAISESKGGSNYGYTF
TRBV6-1,TRBJ2-3,CASGRQGPSTDTQYF
TRBV5-1,TRBJ2-7,CASGSGHGYEQYF
TRBV5-1,TRBJ1-2,CASSVGQGGVGGYTF
TRBV18,TRBJ2-7,CASSPNFEPSYEQYF
TRBV6-5,TRBJ2-1,CASSYGTEYNEQFF
TRBV5-4,TRBJ2-1,CASSASVAGENEQFF
TRBV4-3,TRBJ2-7,CASSQAGQGPYEQYF
TRBV6-2/TRBV6-3,TRBJ2-1,CASSRTSGRWNEQFF
TRBV7-2,TRBJ2-7,CASSLGATGSEQYF
TRBV6-1,TRBJ2-1,CASRHQRTPNLYNEQFF
TRBV6-5,TRBJ1-1,CASSYNWGVSEAFF
TRBV7-9,TRBJ2-1,CASSPGQGLHNEQFF
TRBV19,TRBJ1-4,CASRSDRTLEKLFF
TRBV10-3,TRBJ2-1,CAIKGEKLPEQFF
TRBV5-5,TRBJ2-5,CASSFDRTLLETQYF
TRBV12-3/TRBV12-4,TRBJ2-3,CASSFTVTDTQYF
TRBV6-5,TRBJ2-1,CASSPDISSYNEQFF
TRBV5-1,TRBJ2-2,CASRDRSGGELFF
TRBV30,TRBJ2-3,CAWSVRSGSTDTQYF
TRBV10-3,TRBJ2-2,CAITREFERGELFF
TRBV7-9,TRBJ1-3,CASSPPKTGNTIYF
TRBV20-1,TRBJ1-5,CSARDGSNQPQHF
TRBV5-4,TRBJ2-5,CASSSPRGQGGETQYF
TRBV28,TRBJ2-2,CASTQGYDTGELFF
TRBV12-3/TRBV12-4,TRBJ2-6,CASSFWDNGGGANVLTF
TRBV27,TRBJ2-1,CASSWDRNEQFF